This TCR beta chain was observed in a study of cytomegalovirus exposure and HLA in healthy donors. Overall study findings and caveats: As a later analysis showed, a missense DCLRE1C variant was linked to trimming of TCR beta V- and J-genes. A later analysis showed that HLA-associated TCR beta chains had undergone more clonal expansion than equally common others.

The germline V gene encodes CDR1 MNHEY and CDR2 SMNVEV (reference sequence). The germline V and J ends were trimmed by 2 bases and 8 bases, with 15 bases remaining between them. This CDR3 has 15 residues. On this clone: Its antigen is currently unknown.

The PCR had 60 Vbeta and 13 Jbeta primers. Authors' processing steps: Some 9.9 million shared chains were among some 75 million unique TCR beta chains counted in a later analysis. Generated by immunoSEQ multiplex PCR, the TCRdb table keeps only in-frame clones and is missing some. V and J calls plus clone size are reproduced from that table; the DNA served to infer D and trimming. The table includes roughly 92,000 clones, about 86% detected once. This sequence originates from a woman aged 70 to 79 in good health and CMV-seropositive. Specimen: PBMCs. The chain joins TRBV27 to TRBJ1-4; D is perhaps TRBD1 (5 bases). As DNA, the CDR3 is TGTGCCAGCAGTTTAGGAGGGCAGGGTAACGAAAAACTGTTTTTT. Protein product: CASSLGGQGNEKLFF.